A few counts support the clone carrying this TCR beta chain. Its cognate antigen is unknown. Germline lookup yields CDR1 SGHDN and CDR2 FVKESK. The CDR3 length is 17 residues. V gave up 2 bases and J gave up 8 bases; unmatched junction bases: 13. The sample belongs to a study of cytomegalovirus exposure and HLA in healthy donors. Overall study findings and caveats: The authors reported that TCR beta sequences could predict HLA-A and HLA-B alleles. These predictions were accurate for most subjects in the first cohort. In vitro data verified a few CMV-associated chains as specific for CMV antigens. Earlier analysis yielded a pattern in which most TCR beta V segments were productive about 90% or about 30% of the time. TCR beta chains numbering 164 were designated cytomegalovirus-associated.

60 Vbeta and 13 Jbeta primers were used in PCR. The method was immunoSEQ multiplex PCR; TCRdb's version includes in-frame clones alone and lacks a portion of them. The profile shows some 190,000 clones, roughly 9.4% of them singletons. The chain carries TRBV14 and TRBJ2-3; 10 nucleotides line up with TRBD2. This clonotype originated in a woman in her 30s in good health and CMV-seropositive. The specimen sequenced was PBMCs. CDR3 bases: TGTGCCAGCAGCCAATTTCTAGCGGGAGACGTGTACGGTACGCAGTATTTT. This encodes CASSQFLAGDVYGTQYF.